Listed below are T cell receptor beta chains from one sample, sequenced in a study of shared clonotypes between healthy human individuals. The method was immunoSEQ multiplex PCR; TCRdb's version includes in-frame clones alone and lacks a portion of them. Altogether 450,000 to 500,000 clones are present, roughly 80% being singletons, with the ten largest covering around 12%. The source material was PBMCs. Receptors were obtained from a woman between 40 and 55 years old in good health. Some clones in this sample may be carry-over from other donors' samples. Both conserved end residues are part of each CDR3. D genes are given only for firm matches. Expanded clones get a size class; other rows say once, few or many, or leave the size out.

V gene: TRBV4-3
D gene: NA
clone size: NA
J gene: TRBJ2-2
CDR3 protein: CASSLAEHLTGELFF
CDR3 DNA: TGCGCCAGCAGCCTAGCGGAGCACCTCACCGGGGAGCTGTTTTTT

V gene: TRBV7-2
D gene: NA
clone size: NA
J gene: TRBJ2-4
CDR3 protein: CASSQLDDIQYF
CDR3 DNA: TGTGCCAGCAGCCAGCTCGATGACATTCAGTACTTC

V gene: TRBV11-2
D gene: TRBD2
clone size: NA
J gene: TRBJ2-5
CDR3 protein: CASSLEVAGVRETQYF
CDR3 DNA: TGTGCCAGCAGCTTAGAAGTAGCGGGAGTGCGGGAGACCCAGTACTTC

V gene: TRBV10-1
D gene: NA
clone size: few
J gene: TRBJ2-7
CDR3 protein: CASSEGYEQYF
CDR3 DNA: TGCGCCAGCAGTGAGGGCTACGAGCAGTACTTC

V gene: TRBV11-3
D gene: NA
clone size: NA
J gene: TRBJ1-1
CDR3 protein: CASSLGPNTEAFF
CDR3 DNA: TGTGCCAGCAGCTTAGGACCGAACACTGAAGCTTTCTTT

V gene: TRBV7-9
D gene: NA
clone size: few
J gene: TRBJ1-2
CDR3 protein: CASSLDLYGYTF
CDR3 DNA: TGTGCCAGCAGCTTAGATCTCTATGGCTACACCTTC

V gene: TRBV11-2
D gene: NA
clone size: NA
J gene: TRBJ2-5
CDR3 protein: CASREGVTQYF
CDR3 DNA: TGTGCCAGCAGAGAGGGAGTGACCCAGTACTTC

V gene: TRBV19
D gene: NA
clone size: NA
J gene: TRBJ1-1
CDR3 protein: CASSILSFQGLTPEAFF
CDR3 DNA: TGTGCCAGTAGTATCCTATCGTTCCAGGGGTTGACGCCTGAAGCTTTCTTT

V gene: TRBV7-2
D gene: TRBD2
clone size: NA
J gene: TRBJ2-7
CDR3 protein: CASSPTSGRGYEQYF
CDR3 DNA: TGTGCCAGCAGCCCGACTAGCGGGAGGGGCTACGAGCAGTACTTC

V gene: TRBV7-8
D gene: NA
clone size: NA
J gene: TRBJ2-5
CDR3 protein: CASSFGGTTEQYF
CDR3 DNA: TGTGCCAGCAGCTTCGGGGGAACTACGGAGCAGTACTTC

V gene: TRBV6-5
D gene: NA
clone size: few
J gene: TRBJ2-1
CDR3 protein: CASTKGAGSYNEQFF
CDR3 DNA: TGTGCCAGCACCAAGGGGGCGGGATCCTACAATGAGCAGTTCTTC

V gene: TRBV11-2
D gene: NA
clone size: NA
J gene: TRBJ1-2
CDR3 protein: CASSLGRSDGYTF
CDR3 DNA: TGTGCCAGCAGCTTAGGGCGTAGCGATGGCTACACCTTC

V gene: TRBV7-3
D gene: NA
clone size: NA
J gene: TRBJ2-1
CDR3 protein: CASSLRGRESSYNEQFF
CDR3 DNA: TGTGCCAGCAGCTTAAGGGGTAGGGAAAGCTCCTACAATGAGCAGTTCTTC

V gene: TRBV11-2
D gene: NA
clone size: NA
J gene: TRBJ2-7
CDR3 protein: CASSLDLWGNGVEQYF
CDR3 DNA: TGTGCCAGCAGCTTAGATCTGTGGGGGAACGGTGTCGAGCAGTACTTC

V gene: TRBV30
D gene: NA
clone size: NA
J gene: TRBJ2-1
CDR3 protein: CAWSLRVGEQFF
CDR3 DNA: TGTGCCTGGAGCCTAAGGGTCGGTGAGCAGTTCTTC

V gene: TRBV2
D gene: TRBD1
clone size: once
J gene: TRBJ2-7
CDR3 protein: CASSEGQGAYEQYF
CDR3 DNA: TGTGCCAGCAGTGAGGGACAGGGGGCCTACGAGCAGTACTTC

V gene: TRBV18
D gene: NA
clone size: NA
J gene: TRBJ2-1
CDR3 protein: CASSWTGREGEQFF
CDR3 DNA: TGTGCCAGCTCTTGGACAGGGCGGGAGGGTGAGCAGTTCTTC

V gene: TRBV2
D gene: NA
clone size: once
J gene: TRBJ2-1
CDR3 protein: CASSRGGVYNEQFF
CDR3 DNA: TGTGCCAGCAGCCGAGGGGGGGTTTACAATGAGCAGTTCTTC

V gene: TRBV7-2
D gene: TRBD1
clone size: NA
J gene: TRBJ2-1
CDR3 protein: CASSHRTGGGNEQFF
CDR3 DNA: TGTGCCAGCAGTCATAGGACAGGGGGTGGCAATGAGCAGTTCTTC

V gene: TRBV25-1
D gene: TRBD2
clone size: once
J gene: TRBJ2-7
CDR3 protein: CASSQGRGGEQYF
CDR3 DNA: TGTGCCAGCAGCCAGGGACGGGGGGGGGAGCAGTACTTC

V gene: TRBV6-5
D gene: NA
clone size: NA
J gene: TRBJ2-7
CDR3 protein: CASSPGSTVSYEQYF
CDR3 DNA: TGTGCCAGCAGCCCAGGTTCGACAGTCTCCTACGAGCAGTACTTC

V gene: TRBV5-4
D gene: NA
clone size: NA
J gene: TRBJ2-7
CDR3 protein: CASSDPRTSSYEQYF
CDR3 DNA: TGTGCCAGCAGCGACCCCAGGACCTCTTCCTACGAGCAGTACTTC

V gene: TRBV2
D gene: TRBD1
clone size: NA
J gene: TRBJ2-5
CDR3 protein: CASSRDRETQYF
CDR3 DNA: TGTGCCAGCAGCCGGGACAGAGAGACCCAGTACTTC

V gene: TRBV5-1
D gene: NA
clone size: NA
J gene: TRBJ2-5
CDR3 protein: CASRQDPQETQYF
CDR3 DNA: TGCGCCAGCAGACAGGACCCCCAAGAGACCCAGTACTTC

V gene: TRBV6-5
D gene: NA
clone size: NA
J gene: TRBJ2-5
CDR3 protein: CASSYSNGYQETQYF
CDR3 DNA: TGTGCCAGCAGTTACTCGAACGGGTACCAAGAGACCCAGTACTTC

V gene: TRBV10-2
D gene: NA
clone size: NA
J gene: TRBJ2-1
CDR3 protein: CASSESGGASGNEQFF
CDR3 DNA: TGCGCCAGCAGTGAGTCCGGGGGAGCGAGCGGTAATGAGCAGTTCTTC

V gene: TRBV5-4
D gene: TRBD1
clone size: NA
J gene: TRBJ2-2
CDR3 protein: CASSLHRDSTNTGELFF
CDR3 DNA: TGTGCCAGCAGCTTACACCGGGACAGTACGAACACCGGGGAGCTGTTTTTT

V gene: TRBV27
D gene: NA
clone size: NA
J gene: TRBJ2-3
CDR3 protein: CASRVGALHPDTQYF
CDR3 DNA: TGTGCCAGTCGGGTGGGGGCCCTCCACCCAGATACGCAGTATTTT

V gene: TRBV7-9
D gene: TRBD2
clone size: once
J gene: TRBJ2-5
CDR3 protein: CASSPRLADQETQYF
CDR3 DNA: TGTGCCAGCAGCCCCCGACTAGCGGACCAAGAGACCCAGTACTTC

V gene: TRBV2
D gene: TRBD2
clone size: NA
J gene: TRBJ2-5
CDR3 protein: CASSSGTSGDQLQETQYF
CDR3 DNA: TGTGCCAGCAGTTCCGGGACTAGCGGGGATCAGTTACAAGAGACCCAGTACTTC

V gene: TRBV9
D gene: NA
clone size: few
J gene: TRBJ1-1
CDR3 protein: CASSVAGSDTEAFF
CDR3 DNA: TGTGCCAGCAGCGTAGCGGGGTCTGACACTGAAGCTTTCTTT

V gene: TRBV30
D gene: TRBD1
clone size: few
J gene: TRBJ1-1
CDR3 protein: CAWSPGGAGTEAFF
CDR3 DNA: TGTGCCTGGAGTCCAGGGGGGGCTGGCACTGAAGCTTTCTTT

V gene: TRBV11-2
D gene: TRBD2
clone size: NA
J gene: TRBJ2-7
CDR3 protein: CASSPWTSGSIEQYF
CDR3 DNA: TGTGCCAGCAGCCCCTGGACTAGCGGGAGTATCGAGCAGTACTTC

V gene: TRBV27
D gene: NA
clone size: NA
J gene: TRBJ1-5
CDR3 protein: CASSLLGGNQPQHF
CDR3 DNA: TGTGCCAGCAGTCTCCTTGGAGGCAATCAGCCCCAGCATTTT

V gene: TRBV7-6
D gene: TRBD2
clone size: NA
J gene: TRBJ2-1
CDR3 protein: CASSLFSGRAHNEQFF
CDR3 DNA: TGTGCCAGCAGCTTATTCAGCGGGAGGGCCCACAATGAGCAGTTCTTC

V gene: TRBV5-1
D gene: TRBD1
clone size: NA
J gene: TRBJ1-1
CDR3 protein: CASSTTGVNTEAFF
CDR3 DNA: TGCGCCAGCAGCACGACAGGGGTGAACACTGAAGCTTTCTTT

V gene: TRBV19
D gene: TRBD1
clone size: NA
J gene: TRBJ1-4
CDR3 protein: CASSNRDSNEKLFF
CDR3 DNA: TGTGCCAGTAGCAACCGGGACAGCAATGAAAAACTGTTTTTT

V gene: TRBV15
D gene: NA
clone size: NA
J gene: TRBJ1-2
CDR3 protein: CATSRDGTGILNYGYTF
CDR3 DNA: TGTGCCACCAGCAGAGATGGAACAGGAATCTTAAACTATGGCTACACCTTC

V gene: TRBV30
D gene: NA
clone size: once
J gene: TRBJ1-6
CDR3 protein: CAWSVPGRGDSPLHF
CDR3 DNA: TGTGCCTGGAGTGTACCCGGCAGGGGTGATTCACCCCTCCACTTT

V gene: TRBV10-3
D gene: TRBD1
clone size: NA
J gene: TRBJ1-4
CDR3 protein: CAIGRTGGVGEKLFF
CDR3 DNA: TGTGCCATCGGGCGGACAGGGGGCGTCGGTGAAAAACTGTTTTTT

V gene: TRBV30
D gene: NA
clone size: NA
J gene: TRBJ1-6
CDR3 protein: CAWSVPPPENSPLHF
CDR3 DNA: TGTGCCTGGAGTGTGCCGCCCCCGGAGAATTCACCCCTCCACTTT

V gene: TRBV2
D gene: TRBD1
clone size: NA
J gene: TRBJ1-2
CDR3 protein: CASSAEHRDSYGYTF
CDR3 DNA: TGTGCCAGCAGTGCAGAGCATCGGGACAGCTATGGCTACACCTTC

V gene: TRBV6-5
D gene: NA
clone size: NA
J gene: TRBJ2-7
CDR3 protein: CASSMTDTYEQYF
CDR3 DNA: TGTGCCAGCAGTATGACAGACACCTACGAGCAGTACTTC

V gene: TRBV13
D gene: NA
clone size: once
J gene: TRBJ1-4
CDR3 protein: CASSLGGNEKLFF
CDR3 DNA: TGTGCCAGCAGCTTGGGGGGTAATGAAAAACTGTTTTTT

V gene: TRBV7-9
D gene: NA
clone size: NA
J gene: TRBJ2-7
CDR3 protein: CASSLGQNSYEQYF
CDR3 DNA: TGTGCCAGCAGCCTTGGACAGAACTCCTACGAGCAGTACTTC

V gene: TRBV5-1
D gene: NA
clone size: NA
J gene: TRBJ2-2
CDR3 protein: CASSSLTGDTGELFF
CDR3 DNA: TGCGCCAGCAGCTCCCTAACAGGAGACACCGGGGAGCTGTTTTTT

V gene: TRBV19
D gene: NA
clone size: NA
J gene: TRBJ2-3
CDR3 protein: CASRRDGGTDTQYF
CDR3 DNA: TGTGCCAGTAGGAGAGACGGAGGGACAGATACGCAGTATTTT

V gene: TRBV5-1
D gene: NA
clone size: once
J gene: TRBJ2-2
CDR3 protein: CASSPAVGDTGELFF
CDR3 DNA: TGCGCCAGCAGCCCGGCGGTAGGGGACACCGGGGAGCTGTTTTTT

V gene: TRBV12-5
D gene: NA
clone size: NA
J gene: TRBJ1-6
CDR3 protein: CASAQAGRNSPLHF
CDR3 DNA: TGTGCTAGTGCCCAGGCCGGCAGAAATTCACCCCTCCACTTT

V gene: TRBV5-6
D gene: NA
clone size: few
J gene: TRBJ1-1
CDR3 protein: CASSSTVNTEAFF
CDR3 DNA: TGTGCCAGCAGCTCGACAGTGAACACTGAAGCTTTCTTT

V gene: TRBV28
D gene: TRBD2
clone size: once
J gene: TRBJ2-7
CDR3 protein: CASPPVGGREGAYEQYF
CDR3 DNA: TGTGCCAGCCCCCCGGTAGGGGGTCGGGAGGGAGCCTACGAGCAGTACTTC